This entry lists 27 T cell receptor beta chains sequenced from one sample in a study of OX40 agonist ivuxolimab in advanced cancers. Method: immunoSEQ multiplex PCR; TCRdb's copy keeps in-frame clones and lacks some. The sample lists about 60,000 clones, around 83% seen once, with under 4.5% in the top ten. The specimen comprised CD4+ or CD8+ T cells sorted from blood, sampled in a trial of the OX40 agonist ivuxolimab. These TCRs come from an adult with an advanced solid tumor such as melanoma, head and neck, liver or kidney cancer.

The chain links TRBV19 to TRBJ1-2, with D maybe TRBD1 (5 bases). The CDR3 consists of 16 residues. Trimming left V 5 bases short and J 4 bases short, with 20 bases between. In germline, CDR1 is LNHDA, CDR2 SQIVND (reference sequence). The CDR3 DNA reads TGTGCCAGTAGTCCATCGGGACCCGGGTCCCCCTATGGCTACACCTTC. This gives the protein CASSPSGPGSPYGYTF.

This rearrangement joins TRBV5-1 to TRBJ2-2; D gene uncertain. Germline V gives CDR1 SGHRS, CDR2 YFSETQ. Trimming left V 1 base short and J 2 bases short, with 6 bases between. The CDR3 covers 14 residues. The CDR3 region has the DNA TGCGCCAGCAGCTTGCTGGGAAACACCGGGGAGCTGTTTTTT. Translation gives CASSLLGNTGELFF.

The CDR3 region is CASSDIWASGNTIYF. The CDR3 nucleotides read TGTGCCAGCAGTGATATATGGGCCTCTGGAAACACCATATATTTT. This chain links TRBV6-1 with TRBJ1-3; D remains ambiguous. The V end was cut by 3 bases, the J end by 0 bases, with 9 bases between. The CDR3 contains 15 residues. Germline CDR1 reads MNHNS; CDR2 reads SASEGT.

This clone has just a few counts. Written as DNA, the CDR3 is TGTGCCAGCAGCATCAGGGGATGGGGGACTGAAGCTTTCTTT. This codes for CASSIRGWGTEAFF. The rearrangement joins TRBV11-2 to TRBJ1-1; D might be TRBD1 (6 bases). V dropped 5 bases and J dropped 5 bases, with 15 bases sitting between them. Germline CDR1 reads SGHAT; CDR2 reads FQNNGV. The CDR3 consists of 14 residues.

The chain couples TRBV7-2 to TRBJ1-5; D possibly corresponds to TRBD1 (5 bases). Germline CDR1 is SGHTA and CDR2 is FQGNSA. Trimming shortened V by 5 bases and J by 2 bases, and 13 bases separated the two germline ends. This CDR3 comprises 15 residues. CDR3 region: CASSSHWGGNQPQHF. CDR3 nucleotide sequence: TGTGCCAGCAGCAGTCATTGGGGGGGCAATCAGCCCCAGCATTTT.

J is TRBJ2-5 and V is TRBV7-9, with TRBD2 matching 12 bases. Germline V gene lookup returns CDR1 SEHNR and CDR2 FQNEAQ (reference sequence). J gave up 5 bases and V 6 bases, and 16 bases lay outside the gene matches. The CDR3 is 18 amino acids. The CDR3 DNA reads TGTGCCAGCAGTCAAAGCCTAGCGGGGGGGCCTAGGTTTGAGACCCAGTACTTC. It is translated as CASSQSLAGGPRFETQYF.

J is TRBJ1-2 and V is TRBV28; D unclear. The germline CDR1 and CDR2 sequences are MDHEN and SYDVKM. The CDR3 has 12 residues. Trimming took off 2 bases at V and 5 bases at J, with 6 bases between the two ends. The CDR3 sequence: CASSLEAYGYTF. The CDR3 nucleotides read TGTGCCAGCAGTTTAGAGGCGTATGGCTACACCTTC.

The chain is built from TRBV4-3 and TRBJ1-2; a weak D match, TRBD1 (5 bases). Germline V gives CDR1 LGHNA, CDR2 YSLEER. V was clipped by 0 bases and J by 5 bases, with 7 bases between them. The CDR3 consists of 13 residues. The CDR3 reads CASSQEAGYGYTF. CDR3 DNA: TGCGCCAGCAGCCAAGAGGCAGGGTATGGCTACACCTTC.

The rearrangement links TRBV28 to TRBJ2-7, with unresolved D. V shed 4 bases and J shed 3 bases, with 7 bases lying between them. The CDR3 runs to 12 residues. Germline-derived CDR1 and CDR2 are MDHEN and SYDVKM. The CDR3 DNA reads TGTGCCAGCAGTTACCTGAGCTACGAGCAGTACTTC. Translation: CASSYLSYEQYF.

This clone was counted only a few times. The gene calls are TRBV5-1 and TRBJ1-1, with 12 bases identical to TRBD1. The CDR3 length is 17 residues. V lost 2 bases to trimming and J lost 5 bases; unmatched junction nucleotides: 10. Germline V gives CDR1 SGHRS, CDR2 YFSETQ. The DNA of the CDR3 is TGCGCCAGCAGCTTACAACCCGGGACAGGGGGCGGGACTGAAGCTTTCTTT. Translation: CASSLQPGTGGGTEAFF.

The rearrangement uses TRBV5-1 and TRBJ2-7; D might be TRBD2 (5 bases). Germline CDR1 SGHRS, CDR2 YFSETQ. The CDR3 is 14 amino acids. V shed 4 bases and J shed 3 bases, with 14 bases lying between them. This CDR3 reads CASSPREGDYEQYF. The CDR3 DNA follows: TGCGCCAGCAGCCCGAGGGAAGGAGACTACGAGCAGTACTTC.

This chain connects TRBV6-5 to TRBJ2-3; 9 nucleotides agree with TRBD1. Germline V gives CDR1 MNHEY, CDR2 SVGAGI. J was trimmed by 2 bases and V by 5 bases; bases with no gene match: 2. The CDR3 covers 14 residues. Here the CDR3 DNA reads TGTGCCAGCAGTCGGACAGGGGCCACAGATACGCAGTATTTT. It specifies CASSRTGATDTQYF.

Only one count was recorded for this clone. V gene TRBV10-3 combines with J gene TRBJ2-3, with a possible D match to TRBD2 (6 bases). CDR1 and CDR2 from the germline V gene are ENHRY and SYGVKD. Trimming took 8 bases from V and 1 from J, leaving 19 bases between them. This CDR3 is 16 amino acids long. The CDR3, as DNA: TGTGCCATCGCAGGAAGGGCGGGGCCCCGCACAGATACGCAGTATTTT. Protein sequence: CAIAGRAGPRTDTQYF.

The chain carries TRBV11-3 and TRBJ1-1, with 9 bases fitting TRBD1. Trimming removed 3 bases from V and 5 bases from J; junction bases left unmatched: 4. Germline values: CDR1 SGHNT, CDR2 YENEEA. The CDR3 runs 14 residues. CDR3 sequence (DNA): TGTGCCAGCAGCTTGGGGGGGACAGGGACTGAAGCTTTCTTT. Protein sequence: CASSLGGTGTEAFF.

This sequence joins TRBV10-3 and TRBJ2-1, with D unclear. This CDR3 is 13 amino acids long. The ends were cut back, 10 bases at V and 4 bases at J, with 14 bases in the middle. The germline CDR1 and CDR2 sequences are ENHRY and SYGVKD. The CDR3 coding sequence is TGTGCCACCCAAGCGTTGGGATACAATGAGCAGTTCTTC. It encodes CATQALGYNEQFF.

The V call is TRBV5-1, the J call TRBJ2-7; D uncertain. The V gene's germline CDR1 is SGHRS and CDR2 YFSETQ. CDR3 length: 14 residues. V was clipped by 1 base and J by 0 bases, with 8 bases between them. The CDR3 DNA reads as TGCGCCAGCAGCTTGTACCTGAGCTCCTACGAGCAGTACTTC. Translating gives CASSLYLSSYEQYF.

In this sample, this clone turned up once. CDR3 in amino acids: CASSATGEKLFF. Here the CDR3 DNA reads TGTGCCAGCAGCGCGACAGGTGAAAAACTGTTTTTT. V and J are TRBV7-2 and TRBJ1-4; possibly TRBD1 for D (6 bases). Trimming took 5 bases from V and 7 from J, leaving 8 bases between them. The germline CDR1 and CDR2 sequences are SGHTA and FQGNSA. This CDR3 contains 12 residues. Using reference TRBV7-2 and TRBJ1-4 for the parts outside the CDR3, the full variable domain is GAGVSQSPSNKVTEKGKDVELRCDPISGHTALYWYRQSLGQGLEFLIYFQGNSAPDKSGLPSDRFSAERTGGSVSTLTIQRTQQEDSAVYLCASSATGEKLFFGSGTQLSVL.

This rearrangement joins TRBV5-1 to TRBJ2-4, with D possibly matching TRBD2 (6 bases). The germline V gene has CDR1 SGHRS and CDR2 YFSETQ. The length of the CDR3 is 16 residues. Trimming stripped 6 bases from V and 8 bases from J, with 24 bases between. The chain's CDR3 is CASTYQGRGATDIQYF. CDR3 nucleotide sequence: TGCGCCAGCACCTATCAAGGGCGGGGTGCCACGGACATTCAGTACTTC.

J is TRBJ2-7 and V is TRBV5-1, with D possibly matching TRBD2 (5 bases). CDR1 is SGHRS, CDR2 YFSETQ, per germline. V was clipped by 4 bases and J by 2 bases, with 7 bases between them. The CDR3 is 12 amino acids. The CDR3 spells CASSAGAYEQYF. Written as DNA, the CDR3 is TGCGCCAGCAGCGCCGGGGCCTACGAGCAGTACTTC.

The chain employs TRBV27 and TRBJ2-2; D is unclear. The CDR3 runs 21 residues. Germline CDR1 and CDR2: MNHEY and SMNVEV (reference sequence). V was pared by 1 base and J by 1 base, with 25 bases between. The CDR3 protein is CASSLYPPKGRSRQNTGELFF. CDR3 sequence (DNA): TGTGCCAGCAGTTTATACCCCCCGAAGGGCAGGTCCAGACAGAACACCGGGGAGCTGTTTTTT.

V and J are TRBV4-2 and TRBJ1-5, with TRBD1 matching over 9 bases. The CDR3 spans 14 residues. Looked up from germline, CDR1 is LGHNA and CDR2 is YNFKEQ. The V segment lost 4 bases and the J segment 5 bases; nucleotides outside the gene matches: 3. CDR3 protein: CASSPRDRDQPQHF. The CDR3 bases are TGTGCCAGCAGCCCCCGGGACAGGGATCAGCCCCAGCATTTT.

This chain uses TRBV19 with TRBJ1-5; 9 positions agree with TRBD1. Germline CDR1 and CDR2: LNHDA and SQIVND (reference sequence). The CDR3 length is 16 residues. J gave up 0 bases and V 5 bases, and 5 bases lay outside the gene matches. The CDR3 is CASSLRTGDSNQPQHF. CDR3 DNA sequence: TGTGCCAGTAGTCTTCGGACAGGGGATAGCAATCAGCCCCAGCATTTT.

V is TRBV4-2 and J is TRBJ1-5; D not resolved. CDR3 length: 12 residues. Germline V gene lookup returns CDR1 LGHNA and CDR2 YNFKEQ. Between the trimmed V and J ends, which lost 5 bases and 7 bases, there was a span of 9 bases. The CDR3 sequence: CASSSLGQPQHF. CDR3 in DNA: TGTGCCAGCAGCTCTCTCGGGCAGCCCCAGCATTTT.

This chain connects TRBV5-1 to TRBJ2-5; 10 nucleotides line up with TRBD2. The CDR3 consists of 18 residues. Germline V gives CDR1 SGHRS, CDR2 YFSETQ. V trimming: 1 base; J trimming: 2 bases; junction bases outside the gene matches: 11. The CDR3 region is CASSLSSGGPNFQETQYF. The CDR3 DNA is TGCGCCAGCAGCTTGTCTAGCGGGGGTCCCAACTTTCAAGAGACCCAGTACTTC.

J is TRBJ1-1 and V is TRBV2; D not resolved. The CDR3 contains 12 residues. Germline V lookup: CDR1 SNHLY, CDR2 FYNNEI. Trimming took 5 bases from V and 3 from J, leaving 7 bases between them. This CDR3 reads CASSLRDTEAFF. Written as DNA, the CDR3 is TGTGCCAGCAGTCTAAGGGACACTGAAGCTTTCTTT.

The chain recombines TRBV7-2 with TRBJ1-4, with a weak D call TRBD1 (6 bases). The germline V gene has CDR1 SGHTA and CDR2 FQGNSA. This CDR3 is built from 13 residues. Trimming removed 2 bases at V and 5 bases at J, with 6 bases between. DNA of the CDR3: TGTGCCAGCAGCTTACAGGGGAATGAAAAACTGTTTTTT. Amino acid sequence: CASSLQGNEKLFF.

The rearrangement joins TRBV19 to TRBJ2-7; 7 bases are a match to TRBD1. The germline V gene has CDR1 LNHDA and CDR2 SQIVND (reference sequence). The ends lost 5 bases at V and 3 bases at J; junction bases unmatched: 7. This CDR3 is built from 14 residues. The CDR3 DNA reads as TGTGCCAGTAGTTCGGGGACAGCCGACTACGAGCAGTACTTC. Translation: CASSSGTADYEQYF.